This T cell receptor (beta chain) emerged from a study of cytomegalovirus exposure and HLA in healthy donors. Study outcomes and limitations: It was reported that the classifier diagnosed cytomegalovirus status with high specificity and sensitivity in both the original and validation cohorts.

PCR involved 60 Vbeta and 13 Jbeta primers. Measured with immunoSEQ multiplex PCR; TCRdb has only the in-frame clones, and not every one. The sample records tens of thousands of clones, about 79% being singletons. The ends lost 7 bases at V and 2 bases at J; junction bases unmatched: 10. CDR1 and CDR2 (germline): MGHRA, YSYEKL. This CDR3 contains 16 residues. Comment on this clone: Its target is unknown.

The sequence was collected from a man in his sixties in good health and CMV-seropositive. Sequencing was carried out using PBMCs. J is TRBJ1-2 and V is TRBV4-1; TRBD1 matches 10 bases. The DNA of the CDR3 is TGCGCCAGCACTCCGACCCGGGGACAGGGGAACTATGGCTACACCTTC. It encodes CASTPTRGQGNYGYTF.